Described below is a single TCR beta chain sequence and its context. Its specificity is unknown. 5' RACE with UMI labels generated the TRB cDNA libraries. TCRdb re-called the 5' RACE reads and shows each CDR3 protein once, DNA omitted. Here the sample table reports approximately 90,000 distinct CDR3 sequences. This entry comes from a study of CXCR3-negative and CXCR3-positive naive CD8 T cells. Notes on the study in general: CXCR3-negative naive cells had less hydrophobic TRB CDR3s than did CXCR3-positive naive cells.

The CDR3 consists of 15 residues. V is TRBV12-3 or TRBV12-4 and J is TRBJ1-3. Sample: naive CXCR3+ CD8+ T cells from blood. The subset was: CD45RO-CCR7+CD27+CD95- naive CD8+ T cells expressing CXCR3 (TNR3+). This sequence was found in a human donor in good health. Some clones in this sample may be carry-over from other donors' samples. CDR3 loop: CASSLSELSGNTIYF.